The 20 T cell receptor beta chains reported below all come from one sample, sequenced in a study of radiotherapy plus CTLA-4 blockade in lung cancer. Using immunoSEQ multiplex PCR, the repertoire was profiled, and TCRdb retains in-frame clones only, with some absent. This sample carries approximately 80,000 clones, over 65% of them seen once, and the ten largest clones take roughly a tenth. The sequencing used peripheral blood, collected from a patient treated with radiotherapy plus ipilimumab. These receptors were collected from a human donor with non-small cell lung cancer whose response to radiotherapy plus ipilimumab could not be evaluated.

The CDR3 DNA is TGTGCCAGCAGCTTAGATGGGACAGGTGGGGTCACCGGGGAGCTGTTTTTT. It specifies CASSLDGTGGVTGELFF. The rearrangement joins TRBV7-2 to TRBJ2-2; the match to TRBD1 covers 8 bases. Germline V lookup: CDR1 SGHTA, CDR2 FQGNSA. V was pared by 1 base and J by 4 bases, with 8 bases of the junction left unmatched. The CDR3 is 17 amino acids. Looking up the rest from reference TRBV7-2 and TRBJ2-2 gives the full variable domain: GAGVSQSPSNKVTEKGKDVELRCDPISGHTALYWYRQSLGQGLEFLIYFQGNSAPDKSGLPSDRFSAERTGGSVSTLTIQRTQQEDSAVYLCASSLDGTGGVTGELFFGEGSRLTVL.

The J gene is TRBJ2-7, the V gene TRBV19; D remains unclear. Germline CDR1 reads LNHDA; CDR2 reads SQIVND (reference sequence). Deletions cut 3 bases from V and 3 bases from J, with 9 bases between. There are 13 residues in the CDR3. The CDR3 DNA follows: TGTGCCAGTAGTATCCCTACTCTCTACGAGCAGTACTTC. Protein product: CASSIPTLYEQYF.

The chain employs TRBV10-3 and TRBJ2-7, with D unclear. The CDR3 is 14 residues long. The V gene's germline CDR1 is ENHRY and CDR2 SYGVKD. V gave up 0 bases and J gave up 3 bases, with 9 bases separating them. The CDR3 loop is CAISESRQVYEQYF. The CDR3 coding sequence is TGTGCCATCAGTGAGTCGCGACAAGTCTACGAGCAGTACTTC.

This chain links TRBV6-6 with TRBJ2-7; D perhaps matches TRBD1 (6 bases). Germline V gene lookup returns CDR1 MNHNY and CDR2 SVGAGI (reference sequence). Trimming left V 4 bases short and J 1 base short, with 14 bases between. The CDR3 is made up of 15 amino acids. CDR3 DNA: TGTGCCAGCAGTTCAACCGGGACAACTTCCTACGAGCAGTACTTC. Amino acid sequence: CASSSTGTTSYEQYF.

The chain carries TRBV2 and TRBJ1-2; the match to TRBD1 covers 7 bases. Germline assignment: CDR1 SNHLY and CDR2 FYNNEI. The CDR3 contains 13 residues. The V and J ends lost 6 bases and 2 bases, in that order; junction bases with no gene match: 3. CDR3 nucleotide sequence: TGTGCCAGCAGGCGGGGACAGAACTATGGCTACACCTTC. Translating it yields CASRRGQNYGYTF.

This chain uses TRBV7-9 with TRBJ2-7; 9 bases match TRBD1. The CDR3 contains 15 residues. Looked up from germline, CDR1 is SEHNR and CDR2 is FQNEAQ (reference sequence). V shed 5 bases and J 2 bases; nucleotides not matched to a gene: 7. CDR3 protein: CASSPRDRDTYEQYF. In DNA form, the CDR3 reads TGTGCCAGCAGCCCGCGGGACAGGGACACCTACGAGCAGTACTTC.

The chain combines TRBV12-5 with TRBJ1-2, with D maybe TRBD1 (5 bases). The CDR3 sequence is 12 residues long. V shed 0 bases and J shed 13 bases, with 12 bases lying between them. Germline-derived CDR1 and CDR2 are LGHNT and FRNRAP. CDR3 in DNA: TGTGCTAGTGGTTTGGTAAGCCAGGGCGGCACCTTC. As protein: CASGLVSQGGTF.

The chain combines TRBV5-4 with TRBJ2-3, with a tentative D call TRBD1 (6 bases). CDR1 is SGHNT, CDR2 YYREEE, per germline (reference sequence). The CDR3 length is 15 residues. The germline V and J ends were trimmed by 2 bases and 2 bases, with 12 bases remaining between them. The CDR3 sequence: CASSLSVGATDTQYF. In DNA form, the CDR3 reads TGTGCCAGCAGCTTATCCGTGGGGGCCACAGATACGCAGTATTTT. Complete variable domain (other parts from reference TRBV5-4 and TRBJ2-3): ETGVTQSPTHLIKTRGQQVTLRCSSQSGHNTVSWYQQALGQGPQFIFQYYREEENGRGNFPPRFSGLQFPNYSSELNVNALELDDSALYLCASSLSVGATDTQYFGPGTRLTVL.

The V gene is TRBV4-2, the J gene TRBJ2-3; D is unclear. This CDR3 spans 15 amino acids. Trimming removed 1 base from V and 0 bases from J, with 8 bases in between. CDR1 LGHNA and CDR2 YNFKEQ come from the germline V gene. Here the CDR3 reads CASSQVTPSTDTQYF. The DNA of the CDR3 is TGTGCCAGCAGCCAAGTTACTCCTAGCACAGATACGCAGTATTTT.

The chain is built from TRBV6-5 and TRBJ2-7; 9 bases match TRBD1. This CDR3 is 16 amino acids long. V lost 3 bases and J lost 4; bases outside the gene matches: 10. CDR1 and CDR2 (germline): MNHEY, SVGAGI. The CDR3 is CASSYQPGQGMYEQYF. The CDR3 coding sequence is TGTGCCAGCAGTTATCAGCCGGGACAGGGTATGTACGAGCAGTACTTC.

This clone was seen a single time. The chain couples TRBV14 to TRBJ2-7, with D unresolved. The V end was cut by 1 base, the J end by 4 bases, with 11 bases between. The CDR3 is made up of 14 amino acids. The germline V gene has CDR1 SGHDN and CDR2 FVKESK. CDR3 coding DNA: TGTGCCAGCAGCCAAGTCCCAAGCAGGTACGAGCAGTACTTC. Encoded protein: CASSQVPSRYEQYF. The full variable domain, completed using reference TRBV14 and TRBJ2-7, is EAGVTQFPSHSVIEKGQTVTLRCDPISGHDNLYWYRRVMGKEIKFLLHFVKESKQDESGMPNNRFLAERTGGTYSTLKVQPAELEDSGVYFCASSQVPSRYEQYFGPGTRLTVT.

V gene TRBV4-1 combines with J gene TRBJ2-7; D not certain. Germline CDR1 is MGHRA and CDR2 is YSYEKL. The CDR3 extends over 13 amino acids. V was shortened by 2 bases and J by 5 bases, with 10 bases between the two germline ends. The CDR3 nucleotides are TGCGCCAGCAGCCAACCTACAGTGGACGAGCAGTACTTC. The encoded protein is CASSQPTVDEQYF.

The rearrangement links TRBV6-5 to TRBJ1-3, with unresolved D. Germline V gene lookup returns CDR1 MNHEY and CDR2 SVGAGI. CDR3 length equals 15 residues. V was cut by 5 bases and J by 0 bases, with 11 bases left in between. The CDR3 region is CASSPLFVSGNTIYF. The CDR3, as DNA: TGTGCCAGCAGTCCCCTGTTCGTCTCTGGAAACACCATATATTTT.

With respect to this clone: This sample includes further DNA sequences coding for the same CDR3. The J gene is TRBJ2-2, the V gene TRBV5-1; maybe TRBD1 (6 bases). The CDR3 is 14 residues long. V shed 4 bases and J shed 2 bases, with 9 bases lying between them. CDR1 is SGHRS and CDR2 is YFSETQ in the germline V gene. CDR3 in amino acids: CASSRDTNTGELFF. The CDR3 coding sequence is TGCGCCAGCAGCAGGGACACCAACACCGGGGAGCTGTTTTTT.

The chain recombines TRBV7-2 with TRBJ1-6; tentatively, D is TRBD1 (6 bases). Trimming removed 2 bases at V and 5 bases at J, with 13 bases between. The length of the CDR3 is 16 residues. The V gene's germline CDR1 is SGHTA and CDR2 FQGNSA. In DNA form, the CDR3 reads TGTGCCAGCAGCTTAATTGGGACACCTGATAATTCACCCCTCCACTTT. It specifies CASSLIGTPDNSPLHF.

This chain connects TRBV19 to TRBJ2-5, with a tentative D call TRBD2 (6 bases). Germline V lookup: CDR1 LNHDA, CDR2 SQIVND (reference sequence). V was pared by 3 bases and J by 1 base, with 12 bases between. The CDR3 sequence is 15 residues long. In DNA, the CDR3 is TGTGCCAGTAGTATGGGGGACGGGAGCCAAGAGACCCAGTACTTC. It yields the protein CASSMGDGSQETQYF.

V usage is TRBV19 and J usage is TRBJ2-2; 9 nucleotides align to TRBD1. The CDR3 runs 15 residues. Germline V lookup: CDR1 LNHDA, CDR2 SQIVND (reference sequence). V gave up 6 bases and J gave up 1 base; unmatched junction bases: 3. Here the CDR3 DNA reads TGTGCCAGTAGGGGGACAGGGCAGAACACCGGGGAGCTGTTTTTT. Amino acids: CASRGTGQNTGELFF. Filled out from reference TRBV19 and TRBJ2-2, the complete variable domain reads DGGITQSPKYLFRKEGQNVTLSCEQNLNHDAMYWYRQDPGQGLRLIYYSQIVNDFQKGDIAEGYSVSREKKESFPLTVTSAQKNPTAFYLCASRGTGQNTGELFFGEGSRLTVL.

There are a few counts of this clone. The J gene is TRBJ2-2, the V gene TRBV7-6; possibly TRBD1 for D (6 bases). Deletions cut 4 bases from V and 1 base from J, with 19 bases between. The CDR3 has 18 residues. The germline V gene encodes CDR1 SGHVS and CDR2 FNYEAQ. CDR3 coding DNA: TGTGCCAGCAGCTCCCTCAGAGGGGCAGGGGAGAACACCGGGGAGCTGTTTTTT. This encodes CASSSLRGAGENTGELFF.

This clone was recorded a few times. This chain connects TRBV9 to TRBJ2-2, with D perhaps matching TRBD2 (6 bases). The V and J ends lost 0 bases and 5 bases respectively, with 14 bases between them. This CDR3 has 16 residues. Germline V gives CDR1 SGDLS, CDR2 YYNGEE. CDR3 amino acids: CASSVVGGWNTGELFF. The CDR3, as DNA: TGTGCCAGCAGCGTAGTGGGGGGATGGAATACCGGGGAGCTGTTTTTT.

Here the CDR3 DNA reads TGTGCCAGCAGCTTGGCACTAGCGGAGCTAAACATTCAGTACTTC. This encodes CASSLALAELNIQYF. The chain carries TRBV5-5 and TRBJ2-4; 8 nucleotides match TRBD2. Per the germline V gene, CDR1 is SGHKS and CDR2 is YYEKEE (reference sequence). Losses at the gene ends were 0 bases for V and 6 bases for J; bases not matched to a gene: 5. The CDR3 loop spans 15 amino acids.